Given below is one T cell receptor (beta chain) in context. Its antigen is not known. This specimen belongs to a study of T-cell reconstitution after alpha-beta-depleted transplantation in children. The CDR3 loop spans 13 amino acids. V shed 3 bases and J shed 5 bases, with 11 bases lying between them. Germline CDR1 is ENHRY and CDR2 is SYGVKD. Construction of the TCRbeta library involved unique molecular identifiers. TCRdb used MiXCR to reprocess the PCR reads, holding one entry per CDR3 protein. The sample includes approximately 500,000 distinct CDR3 sequences, approximately 10% of them seen just once. Findings and limits, study-wide: T-cell counts and diversity were attributed mostly to newly produced T cells one year after transplant.

The source of this sequence is a child aged 2 to 10 with inherited bone marrow failure, due to receive a stem cell transplant. The chain joins TRBV10-3 to TRBJ2-7; maybe TRBD1 (5 bases). The sequences come from PBMCs, collected before TCRalphabeta/CD19-depleted stem cell transplant. In nucleotides, the CDR3 is TGTGCCATCAGTGACCTTAGGGGAAACGAGCAGTACTTC. This translates into CAISDLRGNEQYF.